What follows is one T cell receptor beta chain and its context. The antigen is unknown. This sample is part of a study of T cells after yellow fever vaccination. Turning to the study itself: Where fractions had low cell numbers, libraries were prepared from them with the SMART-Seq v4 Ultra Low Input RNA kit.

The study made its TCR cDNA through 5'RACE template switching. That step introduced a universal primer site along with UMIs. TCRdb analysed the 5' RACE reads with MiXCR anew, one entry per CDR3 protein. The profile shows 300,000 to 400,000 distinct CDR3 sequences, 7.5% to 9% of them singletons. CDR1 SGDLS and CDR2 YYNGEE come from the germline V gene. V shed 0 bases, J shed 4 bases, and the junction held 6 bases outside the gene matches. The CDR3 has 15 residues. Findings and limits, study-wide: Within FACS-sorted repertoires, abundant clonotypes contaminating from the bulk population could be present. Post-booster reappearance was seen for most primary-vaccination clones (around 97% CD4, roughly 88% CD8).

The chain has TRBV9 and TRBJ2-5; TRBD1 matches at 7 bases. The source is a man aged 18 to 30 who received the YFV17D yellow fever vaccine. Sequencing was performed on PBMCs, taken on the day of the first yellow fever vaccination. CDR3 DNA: TGTGCCAGCAGCGTAGGACAGGGTTTTGTAGAGACCCAGTACTTC. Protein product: CASSVGQGFVETQYF. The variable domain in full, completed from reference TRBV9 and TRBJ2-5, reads DSGVTQTPKHLITATGQRVTLRCSPRSGDLSVYWYQQSLDQGLQFLIQYYNGEERAKGNILERFSAQQFPDLHSELNLSSLELGDSALYFCASSVGQGFVETQYFGPGTRLLVL.